This TCR beta chain comes out of a study of blood T cell repertoires in COVID-19. For the study at large: Spain, Italy and the United States supplied samples that represented acute and convalescent COVID-19. PBMCs, B-cell-depleted T cells, or T cells provided the cDNA or gDNA that made up the material.

Authors' methods: Amplification of reference gene primers provided the estimated nucleated cell counts. Sequenced by immunoSEQ multiplex PCR; TCRdb stores in-frame clones only, minus some. From that table come the V and J calls and clone size; the DNA was used to work out D and trimming. Of a few hundred thousand clones listed, around 83% are singletons. The TCR was taken from a woman younger than 30 with acute or convalescent COVID-19. Input material: peripheral blood.

CDR3 coding DNA: TGTGCCAGCAGTCCAGGGCCCGTTGGCTACACCTTC. It is translated as CASSPGPVGYTF. The chain uses TRBV12-3 or TRBV12-4 and TRBJ1-2, with D possibly TRBD1 on 5 matching bases. V lost 5 bases and J lost 7, with 11 bases in between. This CDR3 is 12 amino acids long.